This T cell receptor (beta chain) was found in a study of blood T cell repertoires in COVID-19. Overall study: Cohort 3 donors counted as recovered after two negative PCRs, clearance, or resolved symptoms. Collection of acute and convalescent COVID-19 samples took place in the United States, Italy and Spain.

Libraries were prepared by immunoSEQ multiplex PCR; TCRdb keeps only in-frame clonotypes and omits some of them. The top ten clones hold over 2% of a sample with around 300,000 clones, roughly 91% of them seen once. Germline CDR1 reads MNHNS; CDR2 reads SASEGT. Trimming pared 3 bases from V and 0 bases from J, leaving 15 bases between. This CDR3 is 16 amino acids long. The chain couples TRBV6-1 to TRBJ2-7, with a possible D match to TRBD2 (6 bases). The TCR comes from an older woman in a cohort exposed to, infected with or recovered from COVID-19 (not recorded which). The sequenced material came from PBMCs or T cells enriched from blood (not recorded which). DNA for the CDR3: TGTGCCAGCAGTGAGCGGGGTAGCGCCAGCTCCTACGAGCAGTACTTC. Amino acids: CASSERGSASSYEQYF.